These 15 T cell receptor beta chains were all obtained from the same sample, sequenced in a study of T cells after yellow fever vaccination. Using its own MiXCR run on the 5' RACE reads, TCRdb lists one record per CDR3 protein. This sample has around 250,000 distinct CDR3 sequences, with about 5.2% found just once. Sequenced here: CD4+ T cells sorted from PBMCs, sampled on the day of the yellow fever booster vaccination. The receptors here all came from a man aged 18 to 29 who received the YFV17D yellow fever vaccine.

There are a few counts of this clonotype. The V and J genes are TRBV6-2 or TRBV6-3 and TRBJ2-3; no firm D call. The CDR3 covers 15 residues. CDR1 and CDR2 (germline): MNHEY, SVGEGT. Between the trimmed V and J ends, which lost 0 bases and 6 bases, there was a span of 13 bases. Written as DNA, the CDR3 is TGTGCCAGCAGTTACTCGAACTTCCTTGGGGATACGCAGTATTTT. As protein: CASSYSNFLGDTQYF.

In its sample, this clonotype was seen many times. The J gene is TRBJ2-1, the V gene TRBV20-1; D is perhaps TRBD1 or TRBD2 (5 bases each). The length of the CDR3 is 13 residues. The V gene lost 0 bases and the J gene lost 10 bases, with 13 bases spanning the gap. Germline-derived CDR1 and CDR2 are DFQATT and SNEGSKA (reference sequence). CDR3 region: CSARDQGAGEQFF. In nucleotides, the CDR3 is TGCAGTGCTAGAGATCAGGGAGCCGGCGAGCAGTTCTTC.

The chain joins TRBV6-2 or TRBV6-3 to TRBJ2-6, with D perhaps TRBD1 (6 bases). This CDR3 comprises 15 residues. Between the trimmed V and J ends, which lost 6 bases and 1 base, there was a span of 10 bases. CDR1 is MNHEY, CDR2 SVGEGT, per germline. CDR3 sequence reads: CASRNRVSGANVLTF. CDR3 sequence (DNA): TGTGCCAGCAGGAACAGGGTATCTGGGGCCAACGTCCTGACTTTC.

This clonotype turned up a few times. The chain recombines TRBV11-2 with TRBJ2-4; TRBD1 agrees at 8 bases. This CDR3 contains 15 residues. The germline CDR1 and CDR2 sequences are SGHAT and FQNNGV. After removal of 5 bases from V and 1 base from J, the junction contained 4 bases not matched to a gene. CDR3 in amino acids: CASSITGGAKNIQYF. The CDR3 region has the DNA TGTGCCAGCAGCATTACAGGGGGGGCCAAAAACATTCAGTACTTC.

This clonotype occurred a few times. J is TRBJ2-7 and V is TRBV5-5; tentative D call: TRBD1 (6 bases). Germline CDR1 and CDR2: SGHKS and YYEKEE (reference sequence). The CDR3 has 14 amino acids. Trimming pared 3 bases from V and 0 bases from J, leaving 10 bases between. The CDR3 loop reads CASSWVRGSYEQYF. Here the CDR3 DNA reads TGTGCCAGCAGCTGGGTCAGGGGCTCCTACGAGCAGTACTTC.

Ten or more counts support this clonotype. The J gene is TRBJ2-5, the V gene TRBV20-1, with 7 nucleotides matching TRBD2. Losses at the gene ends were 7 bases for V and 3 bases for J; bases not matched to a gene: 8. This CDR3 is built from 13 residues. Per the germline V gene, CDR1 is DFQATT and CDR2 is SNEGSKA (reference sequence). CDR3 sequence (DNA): TGCAGTGGAGGGAGGACTAGTAAAGAGACCCAGTACTTC. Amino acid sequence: CSGGRTSKETQYF.

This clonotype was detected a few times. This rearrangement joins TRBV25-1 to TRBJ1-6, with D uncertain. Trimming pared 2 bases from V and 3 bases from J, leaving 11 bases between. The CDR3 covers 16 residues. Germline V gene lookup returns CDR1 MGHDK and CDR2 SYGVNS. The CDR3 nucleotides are TGTGCCAGCAGTGAAGGCGGTCTGGGCTATAATTCACCCCTCCACTTT. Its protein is CASSEGGLGYNSPLHF. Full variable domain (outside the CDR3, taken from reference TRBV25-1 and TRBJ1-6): EADIYQTPRYLVIGTGKKITLECSQTMGHDKMYWYQQDPGMELHLIHYSYGVNSTEKGDLSSESTVSRIRTEHFPLTLESARPSHTSQYLCASSEGGLGYNSPLHFGNGTRLTVT.

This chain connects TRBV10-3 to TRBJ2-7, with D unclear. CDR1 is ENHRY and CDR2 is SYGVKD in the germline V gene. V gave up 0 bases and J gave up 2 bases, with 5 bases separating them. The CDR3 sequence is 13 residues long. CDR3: CAISESNTYEQYV. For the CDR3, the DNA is TGTGCCATCAGTGAGTCAAACACCTACGAGCAGTACGTC.

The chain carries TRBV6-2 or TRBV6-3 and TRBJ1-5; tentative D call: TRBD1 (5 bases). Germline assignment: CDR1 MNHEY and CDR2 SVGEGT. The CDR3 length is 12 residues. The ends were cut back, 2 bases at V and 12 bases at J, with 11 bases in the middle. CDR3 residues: CASSYAEGLQHF. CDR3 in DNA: TGTGCCAGCAGTTACGCGGAGGGGCTCCAGCATTTT.

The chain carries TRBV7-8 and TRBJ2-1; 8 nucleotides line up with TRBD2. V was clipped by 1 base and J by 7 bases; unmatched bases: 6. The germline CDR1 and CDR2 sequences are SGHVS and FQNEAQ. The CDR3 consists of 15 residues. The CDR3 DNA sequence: TGTGCCAGCAGCTTAGTGGTAGCGGGGACTAATGAGCAGTTCTTC. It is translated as CASSLVVAGTNEQFF.

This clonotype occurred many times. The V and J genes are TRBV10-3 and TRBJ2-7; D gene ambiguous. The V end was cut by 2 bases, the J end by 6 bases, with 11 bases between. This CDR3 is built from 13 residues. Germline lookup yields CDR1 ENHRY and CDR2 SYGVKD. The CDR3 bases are TGTGCCATCAGTGAGATTCGGGCCGCCGAGCAGTACTTC. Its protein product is CAISEIRAAEQYF.

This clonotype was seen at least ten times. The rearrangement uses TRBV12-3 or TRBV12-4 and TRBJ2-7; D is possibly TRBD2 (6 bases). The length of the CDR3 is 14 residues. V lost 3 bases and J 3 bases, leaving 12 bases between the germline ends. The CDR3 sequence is CASSFGARGYEQYF. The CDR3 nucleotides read TGTGCCAGCAGTTTTGGGGCGCGGGGCTACGAGCAGTACTTC.

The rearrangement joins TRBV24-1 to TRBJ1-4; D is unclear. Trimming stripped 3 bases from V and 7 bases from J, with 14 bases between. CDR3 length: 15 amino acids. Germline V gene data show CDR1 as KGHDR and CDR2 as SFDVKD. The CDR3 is CATSDPRGTGEKLFF. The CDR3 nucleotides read TGTGCCACCAGTGATCCTCGAGGAACGGGTGAAAAACTGTTTTTT.

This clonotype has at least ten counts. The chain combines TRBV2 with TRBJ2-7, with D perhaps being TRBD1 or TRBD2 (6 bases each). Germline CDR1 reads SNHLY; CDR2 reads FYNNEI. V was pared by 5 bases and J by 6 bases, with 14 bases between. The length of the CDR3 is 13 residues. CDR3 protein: CASSTEQGGEQYV. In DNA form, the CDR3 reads TGTGCCAGCAGTACCGAACAGGGAGGCGAGCAGTACGTC.

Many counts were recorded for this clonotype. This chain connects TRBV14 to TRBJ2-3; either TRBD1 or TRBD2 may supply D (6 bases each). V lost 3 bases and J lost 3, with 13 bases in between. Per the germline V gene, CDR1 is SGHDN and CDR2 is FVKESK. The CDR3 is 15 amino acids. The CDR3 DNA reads TGTGCCAGCAGCCAGCTGGGGGCGGGGACAGATACGCAGTATTTT. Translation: CASSQLGAGTDTQYF.